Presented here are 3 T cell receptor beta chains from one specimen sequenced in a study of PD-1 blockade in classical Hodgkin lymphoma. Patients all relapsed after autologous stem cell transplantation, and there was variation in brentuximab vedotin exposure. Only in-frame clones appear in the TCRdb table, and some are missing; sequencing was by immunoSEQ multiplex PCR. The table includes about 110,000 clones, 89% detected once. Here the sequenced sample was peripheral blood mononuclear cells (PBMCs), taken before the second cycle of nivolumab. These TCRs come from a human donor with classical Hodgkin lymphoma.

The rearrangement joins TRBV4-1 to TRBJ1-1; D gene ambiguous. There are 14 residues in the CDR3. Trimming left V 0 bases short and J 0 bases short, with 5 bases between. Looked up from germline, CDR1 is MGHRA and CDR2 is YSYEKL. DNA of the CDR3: TGCGCCAGCAGCCAAGACAGGCTGAACACTGAAGCTTTCTTT. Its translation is CASSQDRLNTEAFF.

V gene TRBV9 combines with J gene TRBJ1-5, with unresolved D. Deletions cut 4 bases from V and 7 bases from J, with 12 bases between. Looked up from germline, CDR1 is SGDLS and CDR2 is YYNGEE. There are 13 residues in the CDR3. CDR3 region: CASSPRSEQPQHF. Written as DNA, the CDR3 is TGTGCCAGCAGCCCCCGTTCAGAACAGCCCCAGCATTTT.

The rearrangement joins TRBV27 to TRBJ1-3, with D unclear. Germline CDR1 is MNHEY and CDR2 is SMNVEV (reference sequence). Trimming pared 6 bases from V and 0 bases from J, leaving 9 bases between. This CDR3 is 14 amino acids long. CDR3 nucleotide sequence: TGTGCCAGCAGGGAAGGGTCCTCTGGAAACACCATATATTTT. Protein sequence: CASREGSSGNTIYF.